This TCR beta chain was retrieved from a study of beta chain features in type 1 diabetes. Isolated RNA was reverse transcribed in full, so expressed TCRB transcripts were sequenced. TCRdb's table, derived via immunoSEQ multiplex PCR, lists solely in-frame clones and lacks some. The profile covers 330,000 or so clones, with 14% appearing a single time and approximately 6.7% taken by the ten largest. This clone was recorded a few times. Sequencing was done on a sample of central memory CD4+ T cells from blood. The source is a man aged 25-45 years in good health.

The CDR3 nucleotides are TGTGCCAGCAGTCAGACAGGGAGCTCCTACGAGCAGTACTTC. Translation: CASSQTGSSYEQYF. The gene calls are TRBV6-5 and TRBJ2-7; TRBD1 matches at 7 bases. Germline V gives CDR1 MNHEY, CDR2 SVGAGI. This CDR3 spans 14 amino acids. V dropped 5 bases and J dropped 0; count of bases not matched to a gene: 4.